Shown below are 12 T cell receptor beta chains from a single sample sequenced in a study of molecular identifiers for immune sequencing clone quantification. TCRdb redid the calling of the PCR reads with MiXCR, one entry per CDR3 protein. This repertoire shows about 65,000 distinct CDR3 sequences, less than 20% found once; its top ten account for under 1.5%. The specimen was naive CD8+ T cells from blood, with Jurkat cell RNA spiked in. Subset given: FACS-sorted CD8+CD4-CCR7+CD45RA+ naive T cells. The receptors shown here come from a human donor in good health. Some libraries in this study had Jurkat cell RNA spiked in.

The V gene is TRBV27, the J gene TRBJ2-7, with a tentative D call TRBD1 (5 bases). Germline CDR1 reads MNHEY; CDR2 reads SMNVEV (reference sequence). The CDR3 consists of 16 residues. Trimming shortened V by 2 bases and J by 2 bases, and 16 bases separated the two germline ends. The CDR3 sequence is CASSLKVGRATYEQYF. The CDR3 coding sequence is TGTGCCAGCAGTTTAAAAGTGGGCAGGGCCACCTACGAGCAGTACTTC.

This clonotype has at least ten counts. The chain links TRBV4-3 to TRBJ1-4; D is ambiguous. Germline V gives CDR1 LGHNA, CDR2 YSLEER. The CDR3 extends over 14 amino acids. V dropped 0 bases and J dropped 3 bases, with 5 bases sitting between them. The CDR3 sequence: CASSQDRANEKLFF. In nucleotides, the CDR3 is TGCGCCAGCAGCCAAGACCGCGCTAATGAAAAACTGTTTTTT.

This clonotype appeared many times. The rearrangement joins TRBV6-1 to TRBJ2-7, with 7 bases lining up with TRBD1. With 5 bases clipped from V and 2 bases from J, the junction kept 9 bases outside the gene matches. In germline, CDR1 is MNHNS, CDR2 SASEGT. The CDR3 consists of 15 residues. DNA for the CDR3: TGTGCCAGCAGTTATACAGGGGTATTAACCTACGAGCAGTACTTC. Translated: CASSYTGVLTYEQYF.

Details on this clonotype: This is likely an artifact of a read error, given a far larger clone one base away. This chain links TRBV7-2 with TRBJ2-7; D gene unclear. Germline loops: CDR1 SGHTA, CDR2 FQGNSA. This CDR3 contains 13 residues. The CDR3 is CASSLLGSYKQYF. As DNA, the CDR3 is TGTGCCAGCAGCTTGCTAGGCTCCTACAAGCAGTACTTC. The variable domain in full, with the rest retrieved from reference TRBV7-2 and TRBJ2-7, is GAGVSQSPSNKVTEKGKDVELRCDPISGHTALYWYRQSLGQGLEFLIYFQGNSAPDKSGLPSDRFSAERTGGSVSTLTIQRTQQEDSAVYLCASSLLGSYKQYFGPGTRLTVT.

As concerns this clonotype: With a much larger clone just one base away, this may be a read error. This rearrangement joins TRBV27 to TRBJ2-7; 12 bases line up with TRBD2. Germline-derived CDR1 and CDR2 are MNHEY and SMNVEV (reference sequence). The CDR3 is made up of 14 amino acids. The CDR3 reads CASRHTSGRREQHF. As DNA, the CDR3 is TGTGCCAGCAGACACACTAGCGGGAGGCGTGAGCAGCACTTC.

This clonotype was found many times. The chain joins TRBV7-2 to TRBJ1-5, with D hard to call. Trimming stripped 1 base from V and 0 bases from J, with 13 bases between. The CDR3 is made up of 17 amino acids. The germline V gene encodes CDR1 SGHTA and CDR2 FQGNSA. CDR3: CASSLGMTVYSNQPQHF. The CDR3 DNA follows: TGTGCCAGCAGCTTAGGCATGACGGTGTATAGCAATCAGCCCCAGCATTTT. Complete variable domain (other parts from reference TRBV7-2 and TRBJ1-5): GAGVSQSPSNKVTEKGKDVELRCDPISGHTALYWYRQSLGQGLEFLIYFQGNSAPDKSGLPSDRFSAERTGGSVSTLTIQRTQQEDSAVYLCASSLGMTVYSNQPQHFGDGTRLSIL.

Note on this clonotype: Since a much larger clone is just one base distant, this may be a read error. The chain combines TRBV10-3 with TRBJ2-2; D is undetermined. Germline V CDR1 and CDR2: ENHRY, SYGVKD. The length of the CDR3 is 14 residues. The V end lost 4 bases, the J end lost 0 bases, and 6 bases lay between the germline ends. CDR3 DNA: TGTGCCATCAGTGGGGCTTCGAACACCGGGGAGCTGTTTTTT. Translating it yields CAISGASNTGELFF.

In its sample, this clonotype was seen many times. The gene calls are TRBV4-2 and TRBJ2-7; no firm D call. CDR3 length: 12 amino acids. The V gene lost 4 bases and the J gene lost 6 bases, with 10 bases spanning the gap. From germline, CDR1 is LGHNA and CDR2 YNFKEQ. CDR3 coding DNA: TGTGCCAGCAGCCGTCCGGCGGTCGAGCAGTACTTC. Its translation: CASSRPAVEQYF.

On this clonotype itself: One base away lies a much larger clone, so this may be a sequencing read error. The chain links TRBV7-9 to TRBJ2-1; no definite D call. Germline V lookup: CDR1 SEHNR, CDR2 FQNEAQ (reference sequence). The CDR3 sequence is 15 residues long. Trimming removed 7 bases from V and 0 bases from J, with 13 bases in between. The CDR3, as DNA: TGTGCCAGCAACCTGGTGCCGGGCTCCTACAATGAGCAGTTCTTC. Encoded protein: CASNLVPGSYNEQFF.

This clonotype was seen ten or more times. The chain employs TRBV20-1 and TRBJ1-3, with D unresolved. The CDR3 is 14 amino acids. Germline V gene lookup returns CDR1 DFQATT and CDR2 SNEGSKA (reference sequence). The V and J ends lost 3 bases and 0 bases respectively, with 9 bases between them. The CDR3 here is CSASAGSSGNTIYF. Here the CDR3 DNA reads TGCAGTGCTAGTGCGGGGAGCTCTGGAAACACCATATATTTT.

This clonotype was counted ten times or more. The rearrangement joins TRBV18 to TRBJ1-1; D is perhaps TRBD1 (5 bases). There are 15 residues in the CDR3. The germline CDR1 and CDR2 sequences are KGHSH and LQKENI. V dropped 3 bases and J dropped 7 bases, with 18 bases sitting between them. The CDR3 DNA follows: TGTGCCAGCTCACCCCAGGGCGGGGGAGCTGGTGAAGCTTTCTTT. Translated, it gives CASSPQGGGAGEAFF.

This clonotype showed up many times. The genes are TRBV2 and TRBJ2-3, with a tentative D call TRBD1 (5 bases). Germline-derived CDR1 and CDR2 are SNHLY and FYNNEI. Trimming left V 10 bases short and J 2 bases short, with 13 bases between. The CDR3 runs 13 residues. The CDR3 here is CATEDTHTDTQYF. The DNA for the CDR3 is TGTGCCACCGAGGACACACACACAGATACGCAGTATTTT.